The 31 T cell receptor beta chains below were found in one sample sequenced in a study of OX40 agonist ivuxolimab in advanced cancers. Measured with immunoSEQ multiplex PCR; TCRdb has only the in-frame clones, and not every one. The table has around 60,000 clones, 75% to 85% seen once; the top ten hold around 2.4%. The sequences come from CD4+ or CD8+ T cells sorted from blood, collected in a trial of the OX40 agonist ivuxolimab. Receptors were obtained from an adult with an advanced solid tumor such as melanoma, head and neck, liver or kidney cancer.

The chain has TRBV7-6 and TRBJ2-5; 12 nucleotides agree with TRBD2. Germline V lookup: CDR1 SGHVS, CDR2 FNYEAQ. The ends lost 0 bases at V and 5 bases at J; junction bases unmatched: 7. This CDR3 has 17 amino acids. The DNA of the CDR3 is TGTGCCAGCAGCTTAGCGCTTCTAGCGGGGGGGCAGGAGACCCAGTACTTC. Its translation is CASSLALLAGGQETQYF.

This chain connects TRBV9 to TRBJ1-1; TRBD1 might be the D (6 bases). This CDR3 contains 17 residues. Germline loops: CDR1 SGDLS, CDR2 YYNGEE. Trimming took 2 bases from V and 8 from J, leaving 25 bases between them. CDR3 residues: CASSVGIGGPRALEAFF. DNA for the CDR3: TGTGCCAGCAGCGTGGGAATAGGGGGGCCCCGGGCTCTCGAAGCTTTCTTT.

There are a few counts of this clone. The rearrangement joins TRBV28 to TRBJ1-5; tentative D call: TRBD1 (5 bases). This CDR3 comprises 12 residues. The ends were cut back, 5 bases at V and 6 bases at J, with 8 bases in the middle. Germline CDR1 MDHEN, CDR2 SYDVKM. DNA of the CDR3: TGTGCCAGCAGTGCAGGGAGTCAGCCCCAGCATTTT. It specifies CASSAGSQPQHF. The entire variable domain, with the rest obtained from reference TRBV28 and TRBJ1-5, is as follows: DVKVTQSSRYLVKRTGEKVFLECVQDMDHENMFWYRQDPGLGLRLIYFSYDVKMKEKGDIPEGYSVSREKKERFSLILESASTNQTSMYLCASSAGSQPQHFGDGTRLSIL.

The rearrangement uses TRBV11-3 and TRBJ2-2, with 9 bases fitting TRBD2. J was trimmed by 3 bases and V by 1 base; bases with no gene match: 3. The germline CDR1 and CDR2 sequences are SGHNT and YENEEA. The CDR3 has 16 residues. The CDR3 is CASSLGGLADTGELFF. CDR3 nucleotide sequence: TGTGCCAGCAGCTTAGGGGGACTAGCAGACACCGGGGAGCTGTTTTTT.

The chain employs TRBV5-1 and TRBJ2-2; unclear D gene. The length of the CDR3 is 15 residues. Trimming cost V 0 bases and J 3 bases, with 9 bases left between them. CDR1 is SGHRS and CDR2 is YFSETQ in the germline V gene. In nucleotides, the CDR3 is TGCGCCAGCAGCTTGGCCGGGCCGGACACCGGGGAGCTGTTTTTT. It codes for CASSLAGPDTGELFF.

The chain couples TRBV7-6 to TRBJ1-3, with D tentatively TRBD1 (5 bases). CDR3 length: 14 residues. The germline V and J ends were trimmed by 7 bases and 0 bases, with 10 bases remaining between them. Germline V gene lookup returns CDR1 SGHVS and CDR2 FNYEAQ. The CDR3 bases are TGTGCCAGCATGAGGGGAAGCTCTGGAAACACCATATATTTT. This translates into CASMRGSSGNTIYF.

As DNA, the CDR3 is TGTGCCAGCAATAACAGGGGGCAAGGATATGGCTACACCTTC. This sequence encodes CASNNRGQGYGYTF. V is TRBV2 and J is TRBJ1-2; 9 nucleotides match TRBD1. J gave up 5 bases and V 7 bases, and 8 bases lay outside the gene matches. This CDR3 is 14 amino acids long. CDR1 and CDR2 from the germline V gene are SNHLY and FYNNEI. The full variable domain, in which reference TRBV2 and TRBJ1-2 provide the parts outside the CDR3, is EPEVTQTPSHQVTQMGQEVILRCVPISNHLYFYWYRQILGQKVEFLVSFYNNEISEKSEIFDDQFSVERPDGSNFTLKIRSTKLEDSAMYFCASNNRGQGYGYTFGSGTRLTVV.

This chain links TRBV2 with TRBJ1-1; no definite D call. Germline V gives CDR1 SNHLY, CDR2 FYNNEI. The CDR3 spans 14 residues. Trimming stripped 1 base from V and 7 bases from J, with 13 bases between. The CDR3 sequence is CASSEGSAAYEAFF. The CDR3 DNA is TGTGCCAGCAGTGAAGGTAGTGCGGCCTATGAAGCTTTCTTT. Drawing the rest from reference TRBV2 and TRBJ1-1, the complete variable domain is EPEVTQTPSHQVTQMGQEVILRCVPISNHLYFYWYRQILGQKVEFLVSFYNNEISEKSEIFDDQFSVERPDGSNFTLKIRSTKLEDSAMYFCASSEGSAAYEAFFGQGTRLTVV.

This clone was seen once. The chain carries TRBV7-9 and TRBJ1-3; 8 nucleotides line up with TRBD1. The V segment lost 5 bases and the J segment 0 bases; nucleotides outside the gene matches: 6. CDR3 size: 16 residues. Germline V CDR1 and CDR2: SEHNR, FQNEAQ (reference sequence). The CDR3 nucleotides read TGTGCCAGCAGCAGGGGACAGGTTAGCTCTGGAAACACCATATATTTT. Translated, it gives CASSRGQVSSGNTIYF.

The genes are TRBV6-8 and TRBJ1-2, with TRBD1 identical over 10 bases. J was trimmed by 5 bases and V by 8 bases; bases with no gene match: 5. Per the germline V gene, CDR1 is MNHGY and CDR2 is SAAAGT. The CDR3 has 13 amino acids. The DNA for the CDR3 is TGTGCCAGCGATGCGGGACAGGGGTATGGCTACACCTTC. Protein: CASDAGQGYGYTF.

The chain joins TRBV11-2 to TRBJ2-7; the D gene is possibly TRBD1 (6 bases). This CDR3 comprises 16 residues. CDR1 and CDR2 from the germline V gene are SGHAT and FQNNGV. V was shortened by 0 bases and J by 2 bases, with 14 bases between the two germline ends. CDR3 coding DNA: TGTGCCAGCAGCTTAGATCGGCGGACAGTCCCCTACGAGCAGTACTTC. This codes for CASSLDRRTVPYEQYF.

V gene TRBV7-2 combines with J gene TRBJ2-7; TRBD2 matches 8 bases. Trimming cost V 5 bases and J 2 bases; bases outside gene matches: 8. Germline V lookup: CDR1 SGHTA, CDR2 FQGNSA. The CDR3 is 15 amino acids. DNA of the CDR3: TGTGCCAGCAGCGCGGGACTAGAGGGGACCTACGAGCAGTACTTC. Its translation: CASSAGLEGTYEQYF.

The chain uses TRBV7-3 and TRBJ2-7, with a weak D call TRBD2 (5 bases). CDR1 and CDR2 from the germline V gene are SGHTA and FQGTGA. The CDR3 loop spans 12 amino acids. Deletions cut 7 bases from V and 4 bases from J, with 11 bases between. DNA of the CDR3: TGTGCCAGCACCACGGGCGGGTACGAGCAGTACTTC. Translated, it gives CASTTGGYEQYF.

The chain carries TRBV7-9 and TRBJ1-4; D may be TRBD1 (5 bases). V was pared by 1 base and J by 8 bases, with 14 bases between. The germline gives CDR1 SEHNR, CDR2 FQNEAQ (reference sequence). The CDR3 consists of 15 residues. The DNA for the CDR3 is TGTGCCAGCAGCTTAGACACCTGGGGGAAGGAAAAACTGTTTTTT. It encodes CASSLDTWGKEKLFF. Full variable domain (rest looked up from reference TRBV7-9 and TRBJ1-4): DTGVSQNPRHKITKRGQNVTFRCDPISEHNRLYWYRQTLGQGPEFLTYFQNEAQLEKSRLLSDRFSAERPKGSFSTLEIQRTEQGDSAMYLCASSLDTWGKEKLFFGSGTQLSVL.

V is TRBV6-5 and J is TRBJ1-1; 9 bases match TRBD1. The J segment lost 0 bases and the V segment lost 5 bases, leaving 4 bases of the junction unmatched. CDR1 MNHEY and CDR2 SVGAGI come from the germline V gene. This CDR3 is built from 15 residues. DNA for the CDR3: TGTGCCAGCAGTCAAGGGGACAGGGTGAACACTGAAGCTTTCTTT. It yields the protein CASSQGDRVNTEAFF.

This clone appeared a single time. This CDR3 is CASSVVPTGTNEQFF. The CDR3 DNA reads TGTGCCAGCAGCGTAGTCCCCACAGGGACGAATGAGCAGTTCTTC. The chain combines TRBV9 with TRBJ2-1; a possible D gene is TRBD1 (6 bases). The CDR3 spans 15 residues. With 0 bases removed from V and 7 bases from J, the gap between germline ends came to 14 bases. The V gene's germline CDR1 is SGDLS and CDR2 YYNGEE.

This sequence joins TRBV19 and TRBJ2-4; the D gene is possibly TRBD1 (6 bases). The CDR3 has 12 amino acids. In germline, CDR1 is LNHDA, CDR2 SQIVND (reference sequence). The V end was cut by 1 base, the J end by 11 bases, with 9 bases between. The CDR3 protein is CASSIGDTLQYF. CDR3 bases: TGTGCCAGTAGTATAGGGGACACTCTTCAGTACTTC.

V usage is TRBV9 and J usage is TRBJ1-1, with 7 bases lining up with TRBD1. V gave up 4 bases and J gave up 3 bases; unmatched junction bases: 9. Germline assignment: CDR1 SGDLS and CDR2 YYNGEE. The CDR3 is made up of 15 amino acids. CDR3 coding DNA: TGTGCCAGCAGCCCAAACAGGGGAGGCGACACTGAAGCTTTCTTT. Its protein is CASSPNRGGDTEAFF.

The chain is built from TRBV7-2 and TRBJ2-3; 9 bases map to TRBD1. V lost 4 bases to trimming and J lost 5 bases; unmatched junction nucleotides: 10. In germline, CDR1 is SGHTA, CDR2 FQGNSA. The CDR3 loop spans 16 amino acids. CDR3 in DNA: TGTGCCAGCAGCTCGGGGACAAAGGGACAGGGAGATACGCAGTATTTT. It translates to CASSSGTKGQGDTQYF. Complete variable domain (other parts from reference TRBV7-2 and TRBJ2-3): GAGVSQSPSNKVTEKGKDVELRCDPISGHTALYWYRQSLGQGLEFLIYFQGNSAPDKSGLPSDRFSAERTGGSVSTLTIQRTQQEDSAVYLCASSSGTKGQGDTQYFGPGTRLTVL.

The CDR3 here is CASSQMGTINEQFF. In DNA, the CDR3 is TGTGCCAGCAGCCAGATGGGGACAATCAATGAGCAGTTCTTC. The rearrangement joins TRBV4-2 to TRBJ2-1, with D perhaps matching TRBD1 (6 bases). This CDR3 spans 14 amino acids. Germline lookup yields CDR1 LGHNA and CDR2 YNFKEQ. The V gene lost 3 bases and the J gene lost 6 bases, with 12 bases spanning the gap.

J is TRBJ1-2 and V is TRBV29-1, with D perhaps TRBD1 (5 bases). Germline V gene data show CDR1 as SQVTM and CDR2 as ANQGSEA. This CDR3 comprises 13 residues. V gave up 7 bases and J gave up 0 bases, with 12 bases separating them. CDR3 in amino acids: CSARQPSNYGYTF. The CDR3 coding sequence is TGCAGCGCACGACAGCCCTCTAACTATGGCTACACCTTC.

V gene TRBV5-6 combines with J gene TRBJ1-2; D is undetermined. Germline V gene data show CDR1 as SGHDT and CDR2 as YYEEEE. V lost 0 bases and J lost 4, with 10 bases in between. The CDR3 has 14 residues. For the CDR3, the DNA is TGTGCCAGCAGCTTGGCCCGGTCCCCCTATGGCTACACCTTC. It is translated as CASSLARSPYGYTF. Full variable domain (missing parts from reference TRBV5-6 and TRBJ1-2): DAGVTQSPTHLIKTRGQQVTLRCSPKSGHDTVSWYQQALGQGPQFIFQYYEEEERQRGNFPDRFSGHQFPNYSSELNVNALLLGDSALYLCASSLARSPYGYTFGSGTRLTVV.

This sequence joins TRBV6-5 and TRBJ2-7, with 8 bases lining up with TRBD1. The CDR3 has 13 residues. Germline CDR1 and CDR2: MNHEY and SVGAGI. The trim removed 2 bases at V and 5 bases at J, leaving 2 bases unmatched. The CDR3 reads CASSYMDRDEQYF. CDR3 sequence (DNA): TGTGCCAGCAGTTACATGGACAGGGACGAGCAGTACTTC.

The V gene is TRBV29-1, the J gene TRBJ1-3, with TRBD1 identical over 9 bases. The V gene's germline CDR1 is SQVTM and CDR2 ANQGSEA. This CDR3 has 13 residues. Unmatched junction bases numbered 2, after V lost 4 bases and J lost 4 bases. The CDR3 DNA reads as TGCAGCGTTGGGACAGGGGTCGGAAACACCATATATTTT. Translating gives CSVGTGVGNTIYF.

The CDR3 sequence is CASSVDGGGTDTQYF. CDR3 DNA sequence: TGTGCCAGCAGCGTAGACGGGGGGGGCACAGATACGCAGTATTTT. The genes are TRBV9 and TRBJ2-3, with 8 bases that match TRBD2. Germline loops: CDR1 SGDLS, CDR2 YYNGEE. J lost 1 base, V lost 0 bases, and 1 base had no gene match. The CDR3 extends over 15 amino acids. Drawing the rest from reference TRBV9 and TRBJ2-3, the complete variable domain is DSGVTQTPKHLITATGQRVTLRCSPRSGDLSVYWYQQSLDQGLQFLIQYYNGEERAKGNILERFSAQQFPDLHSELNLSSLELGDSALYFCASSVDGGGTDTQYFGPGTRLTVL.

As regards this clone: A read error may account for a junction end that differs from germline. The chain joins TRBV7-2 to TRBJ2-6, with 10 positions matching TRBD1. CDR3 length equals 15 residues. Germline V CDR1 and CDR2: SGHTA, FQGNSA. CDR3 residues: CASSRAGTGVNVLTF. Written as DNA, the CDR3 is TGTGCCAGCAGCAGAGCCGGGACAGGGGTCAACGTCCTGACTTTC.

V is TRBV6-1 and J is TRBJ2-7; 8 bases align to TRBD1. J lost 6 bases, V lost 5 bases, and 6 bases had no gene match. This CDR3 region has 13 residues. The germline CDR1 and CDR2 sequences are MNHNS and SASEGT. Here the CDR3 reads CASSLDRVAEQYF. The CDR3, as DNA: TGTGCCAGCAGTCTGGACAGGGTTGCCGAGCAGTACTTC.

The genes are TRBV28 and TRBJ1-3; D is undetermined. Germline-derived CDR1 and CDR2 are MDHEN and SYDVKM. Trimming took 7 bases from V and 0 from J, leaving 10 bases between them. There are 14 residues in the CDR3. The CDR3 loop reads CASTSFNSGNTIYF. CDR3 sequence (DNA): TGTGCCAGCACATCGTTCAACTCTGGAAACACCATATATTTT.

The chain links TRBV6-1 to TRBJ1-1; D call uncertain. The germline gives CDR1 MNHNS, CDR2 SASEGT. V lost 4 bases, J lost 0 bases, and 6 bases lay in between. The CDR3 sequence is 13 residues long. For the CDR3, the DNA is TGTGCCAGCAGTGGCATATTGAACACTGAAGCTTTCTTT. Encoded protein: CASSGILNTEAFF.

This clone was observed a few times. The gene calls are TRBV7-6 and TRBJ2-7, with TRBD1 as a possible D gene (7 bases). This CDR3 has 13 residues. Deletions cut 7 bases from V and 7 bases from J, with 17 bases between. Germline assignment: CDR1 SGHVS and CDR2 FNYEAQ. CDR3 sequence reads: CASNTGEAGEQYF. CDR3 sequence (DNA): TGTGCCAGCAACACAGGGGAGGCAGGGGAGCAGTACTTC.

The rearrangement joins TRBV19 to TRBJ2-2, with D possibly matching TRBD1 (6 bases). The CDR3 is made up of 15 amino acids. Germline V gene lookup returns CDR1 LNHDA and CDR2 SQIVND (reference sequence). V was cut by 6 bases and J by 6 bases, with 17 bases left in between. In nucleotides, the CDR3 is TGTGCCAGTAGGGTTGGTTCAGGGGTCGCCGGGGAGCTGTTTTTT. It encodes CASRVGSGVAGELFF.